These T cell receptor beta chains were read from a single sample in a study of long-term antiretroviral therapy in people with HIV. TCRdb keeps only in-frame clones here, not all; method: immunoSEQ multiplex PCR. The table shows about 19,000 clones, with 76% occurring only once. This sample comprised unsorted PBMCs, obtained 0.5 years before starting antiretroviral therapy. Receptors originate from a woman in her fifties or sixties with HIV. Both conserved end residues are trimmed from each CDR3.

TRBV30	TRBJ2-2	AWTRQGKKDGELF
TRBV12-5	TRBJ2-3	ASGLAAGGRVDTQY
TRBV4-2	TRBJ2-3	ASSQESTGQGVSTDTQY
TRBV29-1	TRBJ2-1	SVENPRGGPWDEQF
TRBV30	TRBJ1-2	ASETQWRNYGYT
TRBV7-7	TRBJ2-1	ASSSGYEQF
TRBV7-6	TRBJ2-5	ASSWTVGETQY
TRBV27	TRBJ1-1	ASSLSRWGTEAF
TRBV7-9	TRBJ1-2	ASSLGQGDGYT
TRBV7-8	TRBJ2-1	ASSNRDRQAGRPYNEQF
TRBV6-6	TRBJ1-2	ASSYSPGAGYGYT
TRBV19	TRBJ2-3	ASGLASTDTQY
TRBV15	TRBJ1-2	ATSIDRDYGYT
TRBV21-1	TRBJ2-3	ASSKGTGADTQY
TRBV5-8	TRBJ1-2	ASSKAYYGYT
TRBV4-2	TRBJ2-6	ASSQEAVSGANVLT
TRBV5-1	TRBJ2-3	ASSFAQPGADTQY
TRBV2	TRBJ1-6	ASSAPGQRGNSPLH
TRBV27	TRBJ1-6	ASSNHGAPLH
TRBV30	TRBJ1-5	AWSVEIGQPQH
TRBV19	TRBJ1-3	ASSINSGNTIY
TRBV2	TRBJ1-5	ASSGEGNQPQH